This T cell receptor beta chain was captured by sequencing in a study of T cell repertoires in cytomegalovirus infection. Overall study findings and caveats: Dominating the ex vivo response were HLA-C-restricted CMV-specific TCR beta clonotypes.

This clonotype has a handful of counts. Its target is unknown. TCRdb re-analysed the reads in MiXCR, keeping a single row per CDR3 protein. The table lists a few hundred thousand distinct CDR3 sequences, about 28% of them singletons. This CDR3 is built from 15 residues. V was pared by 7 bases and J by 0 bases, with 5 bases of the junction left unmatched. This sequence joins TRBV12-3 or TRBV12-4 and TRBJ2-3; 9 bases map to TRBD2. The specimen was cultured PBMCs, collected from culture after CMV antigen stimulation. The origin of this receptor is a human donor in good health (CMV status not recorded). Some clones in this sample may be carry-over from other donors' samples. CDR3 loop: CASKWLAGSTDTQYF. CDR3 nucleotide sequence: TGTGCCAGCAAATGGCTAGCGGGGAGCACAGATACGCAGTATTTT.